A selection of T cell receptor beta chains follows, all from one sample in a study of blood T cell repertoires in COVID-19. The repertoire was sequenced with immunoSEQ multiplex PCR; TCRdb's copy has only in-frame clones and lacks some. This table holds a few hundred thousand clones, 89% found once. The sequenced sample consisted of peripheral blood. These receptors all stem from a man aged 35-49 years with acute or convalescent COVID-19. The CDR3 runs from the conserved cysteine through the conserved F or W.

V	CDR3
TRBV9	CASSVLPGNTEAFF
TRBV28	CASSKAGGTYEQYF
TRBV18	CASSSGTENEKLFF
TRBV11-2	CASSPGSPTDTQYF
TRBV5-1	CASSPRLAGTGSYNEQFF
TRBV11-2	CASSLDNPLIGANVLTF
TRBV19	CASSIVRDRGVYTGELFF
TRBV28	CASSQTGGNYEQYF
TRBV19	CASGRTGVFYEQYF
TRBV3-1/TRBV3-2	CASSQGLQAYEQYF
TRBV28	CASSFPGQDSNQPQHF
TRBV27	CASSLSGGLTDTQYF
TRBV4-1	CASSHSGQGVSYTEAFF
TRBV19	CAIGRQAENQPQHF
TRBV27	CASSPSPTLITDTQYF
TRBV5-1	CASSWTGGGNTIYF
TRBV7-2	CASSLRDRVPYEQYF
TRBV5-4	CASSPDRGVNTIYF
TRBV5-1	CASSLAAGGAYNEQFF
TRBV27	CASSLGQAGGYTF
TRBV7-2	CASSLAHSYEQYF
TRBV6-4	CASREGRRIHNSPLHF
TRBV28	CASSRPRTGPTTGELFF
TRBV11-2	CASSAGTGGITGANVLTF
TRBV18	CASSPGTGAPGGTEAFF
TRBV11-1	CASSLLSGSEAFF
TRBV6-5	CASSYTGTGRYTF
TRBV28	CASSFIGVFGYGYTF
TRBV6-5	CASSSFPGQGRGEQFF
TRBV5-1	CASSLGSATSGGYTF
TRBV6-6	CASSSPPGGNYGYTF
TRBV10-3	CAISTTGTGVLSNQPQHF
TRBV10-3	CAIRATGGPNTEAFF
TRBV19	CASSIARTGYNEKLFF
TRBV27	CASSLWQGVSTEAFF
TRBV27	CASSLGSYGETQYF
TRBV5-1	CASSPGTGNEKLFF
TRBV11-2	CASSLAGRANTIYF
TRBV15	CATSFTGLYGYTF
TRBV9	CASSVEPTRGYEQYF
TRBV19	CASSILSQPQHF
TRBV28	CASIYSRVGQPQHF
TRBV7-8	CASSPEAHNSPLHF
TRBV19	CASKGLGHLANQPQHF
TRBV4-1	CASSVRDRGYNEQFF
TRBV4-1	CASSQGLAGLNTGELFF
TRBV7-8	CASSLPGQGNTGELFF
TRBV19	CASRLSRGREKLFF
TRBV4-1	CASSQPRGEQYF
TRBV5-5	CASSVRQVANTGELFF
TRBV9	CASSEEGAHQPQHF
TRBV18	CASSPSGQGDYGYTF
TRBV30	CAWSGTSGYTDTQYF
TRBV7-3	CASSPGTGSGYTF
TRBV11-2	CASSTRTGDGVIQYF
TRBV6-5	CASTETGASPLHF
TRBV18	CASSPLPGQFYEQYF
TRBV28	CASIVSGTGELFF
TRBV6-6	CASSAYLRGHDTQYF